The clone carrying this T cell receptor (beta chain) was detected once. The V and J ends lost 6 bases and 4 bases respectively, with 13 bases between them. CDR1 and CDR2 from the germline V gene are MNHNY and SVGAGI (reference sequence). The CDR3 extends over 15 amino acids. The sequenced patients had an expansion of CD8+CD57+ cells seen by flow cytometry. These data originate in a study of CD8+CD57+ T cells in acquired aplastic anemia. It was genomic DNA that served as the template for profiling TCR beta VDJ and CDR3. TCRdb fed the reads into MiXCR, producing one record per CDR3 protein. This table holds approximately 200,000 distinct CDR3 sequences, less than 60% found once.

The sample taken for sequencing was sorted CD4+, CD8+, or CD8+CD57+ T cells (not recorded which) from PBMCs. This TCR came from a human donor with aplastic anemia. The chain links TRBV6-6 to TRBJ2-6, with D possibly TRBD2 on 5 matching bases. CDR3 loop: CASRSPGFGANVLTF. The CDR3 nucleotides read TGTGCCAGCAGATCACCGGGGTTCGGGGCCAACGTCCTGACTTTC.